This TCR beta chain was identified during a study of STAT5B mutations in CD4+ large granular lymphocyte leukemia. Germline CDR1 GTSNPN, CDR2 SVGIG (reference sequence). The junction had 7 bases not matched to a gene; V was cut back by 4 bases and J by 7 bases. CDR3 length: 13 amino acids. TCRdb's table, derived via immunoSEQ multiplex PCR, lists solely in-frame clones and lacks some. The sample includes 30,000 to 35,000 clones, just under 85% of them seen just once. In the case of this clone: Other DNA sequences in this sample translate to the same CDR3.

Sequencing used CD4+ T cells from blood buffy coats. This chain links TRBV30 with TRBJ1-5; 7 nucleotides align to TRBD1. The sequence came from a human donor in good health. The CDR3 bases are TGTGCCTGGAACAGGGGAGGGGAACAGCCCCAGCATTTT. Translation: CAWNRGGEQPQHF.